The next 20 T cell receptor beta chains were all read from a single sample in a study of blood T cell repertoires in COVID-19. Generated by immunoSEQ multiplex PCR, the TCRdb table keeps only in-frame clones and is missing some. Here the sample spans 200,000 or so clones, around 83% being singletons. The sequencing input was PBMCs or T cells enriched from blood (not recorded which). These receptors were collected from a middle-aged woman with acute COVID-19.

CDR3 sequence reads: CASSPLDNSYNEQFF. The CDR3 DNA reads as TGCGCCAGCAGCCCCCTGGACAATTCCTACAATGAGCAGTTCTTC. The V gene is TRBV4-1, the J gene TRBJ2-1; D is perhaps TRBD1 (5 bases). The CDR3 spans 15 residues. The V gene's germline CDR1 is MGHRA and CDR2 YSYEKL. The germline V and J ends were trimmed by 4 bases and 1 base, with 11 bases remaining between them.

The chain links TRBV6-6 to TRBJ2-5; the D gene is possibly TRBD1 (6 bases). CDR1 and CDR2 from the germline V gene are MNHNY and SVGAGI (reference sequence). The CDR3 extends over 16 amino acids. Trimming pared 6 bases from V and 2 bases from J, leaving 19 bases between. The CDR3 bases are TGTGCCAGCAGCTTTAAACAGGGAAGGGGACAAGAGACCCAGTACTTC. This codes for CASSFKQGRGQETQYF.

The chain joins TRBV3-1 (or the pseudogene TRBV3-2) to TRBJ2-1; D may be TRBD1 (5 bases). Germline V gene sequence: CDR1 LGHDT, CDR2 YNNKEL (reference sequence). Deletions cut 0 bases from V and 6 bases from J, with 12 bases between. CDR3 length: 15 residues. The CDR3 sequence: CASSQDGAGFNEQFF. CDR3 sequence (DNA): TGTGCCAGCAGCCAAGATGGGGCAGGGTTCAATGAGCAGTTCTTC.

For the CDR3, the DNA is TGTGCCAGTAGTATAGGGAGGAACGACTACAATGAGCAGTTCTTC. It encodes CASSIGRNDYNEQFF. The chain is built from TRBV19 and TRBJ2-1; D is perhaps TRBD2 (5 bases). Trimming shortened V by 1 base and J by 3 bases, and 10 bases separated the two germline ends. Germline V gene sequence: CDR1 LNHDA, CDR2 SQIVND (reference sequence). The CDR3 loop spans 15 amino acids.

The chain carries TRBV29-1 and TRBJ2-3; D unresolved. CDR3 length: 13 amino acids. V lost 4 bases and J 6 bases, leaving 14 bases between the germline ends. Germline CDR1 is SQVTM and CDR2 is ANQGSEA. The CDR3 coding sequence is TGCAGCGTTGTGGTCCACCTAGAGGATACGCAGTATTTT. Its translation is CSVVVHLEDTQYF.

There are a few counts of this clone. The chain carries TRBV3-1 (or the pseudogene TRBV3-2) and TRBJ1-3; the D gene is possibly TRBD1 (6 bases). Germline V gives CDR1 LGHDT, CDR2 YNNKEL (reference sequence). The CDR3 totals 15 residues. V was trimmed by 3 bases and J by 7 bases, leaving 16 bases between them. CDR3 coding DNA: TGTGCCAGCAGCCAGGTCAGGGGAGGGTTGAACACCATATATTTT. Amino acids: CASSQVRGGLNTIYF.

The chain recombines TRBV5-1 with TRBJ1-2; 9 bases line up with TRBD1. Trimming at V came to 0 bases and at J to 5 bases, leaving 14 bases not matched to a gene. CDR1 SGHRS and CDR2 YFSETQ come from the germline V gene. CDR3 length: 18 amino acids. CDR3: CASSLDVRDRVAPYGYTF. The CDR3 nucleotides read TGCGCCAGCAGCTTGGATGTCCGGGACAGGGTGGCCCCATATGGCTACACCTTC.

The rearrangement links TRBV28 to TRBJ1-5, with D possibly matching TRBD1 (6 bases). This CDR3 comprises 15 residues. Per germline, CDR1 MDHEN and CDR2 SYDVKM. With 8 bases removed from V and 6 bases from J, the gap between germline ends came to 20 bases. In DNA form, the CDR3 reads TGTGCCAGCTGGAGGGAGGGGGAAAGGCTTCAGCCCCAGCATTTT. The encoded protein is CASWREGERLQPQHF.

This clone has only one observation. J is TRBJ2-7 and V is TRBV5-1, with 7 bases lining up with TRBD1. In germline, CDR1 is SGHRS, CDR2 YFSETQ. The CDR3 contains 14 residues. Trimming cost V 0 bases and J 6 bases; bases outside gene matches: 6. The CDR3 protein is CASSLGGDSVEQYF. CDR3 DNA sequence: TGCGCCAGCAGCTTGGGAGGGGACAGTGTCGAGCAGTACTTC.

The J gene is TRBJ2-1, the V gene TRBV28, with 11 bases that match TRBD2. This CDR3 region has 14 residues. Trimming cost V 5 bases and J 11 bases; bases outside gene matches: 8. The germline CDR1 and CDR2 sequences are MDHEN and SYDVKM. CDR3 in amino acids: CASSPRRLAGQQFF. The DNA for the CDR3 is TGTGCCAGCAGTCCCCGGAGACTAGCGGGACAGCAGTTCTTC.

The V gene is TRBV24-1, the J gene TRBJ2-5, with D unresolved. This CDR3 region has 15 residues. V lost 3 bases and J lost 4, with 14 bases in between. The germline V gene encodes CDR1 KGHDR and CDR2 SFDVKD. CDR3 loop: CATSDPQTPIETQYF. Written as DNA, the CDR3 is TGTGCCACCAGTGATCCCCAAACCCCTATAGAGACCCAGTACTTC.

The rearrangement uses TRBV12-5 and TRBJ1-5, with 11 bases lining up with TRBD1. J gave up 0 bases and V 1 base, and 2 bases lay outside the gene matches. This CDR3 contains 17 residues. Germline values: CDR1 LGHNT, CDR2 FRNRAP. The CDR3 DNA follows: TGTGCTAGTGGTTTGGGGACAGGGGGCTATAGCAATCAGCCCCAGCATTTT. It yields the protein CASGLGTGGYSNQPQHF. Combining the CDR3 with reference TRBV12-5 and TRBJ1-5 gives the whole variable domain DARVTQTPRHKVTEMGQEVTMRCQPILGHNTVFWYRQTMMQGLELLAYFRNRAPLDDSGMPKDRFSAEMPDATLATLKIQPSEPRDSAVYFCASGLGTGGYSNQPQHFGDGTRLSIL.

V usage is TRBV5-1 and J usage is TRBJ2-3, with D possibly TRBD2 on 6 matching bases. The V end lost 2 bases, the J end lost 7 bases, and 20 bases lay between the germline ends. The CDR3 has 16 amino acids. Germline V gene sequence: CDR1 SGHRS, CDR2 YFSETQ. CDR3 nucleotides: TGCGCCAGCAGCTTACTCGGGACTTCTCCCAGGAATACGCAGTATTTT. Translated: CASSLLGTSPRNTQYF.

This clone was observed many times. The chain links TRBV9 to TRBJ1-6, with a weak D call TRBD1 (6 bases). The CDR3 is 15 residues long. V dropped 0 bases and J dropped 6 bases, with 10 bases sitting between them. CDR1 is SGDLS and CDR2 is YYNGEE in the germline V gene. CDR3 nucleotides: TGTGCCAGCAGCGTAGGGGGGCGAGTTAATTCACCCCTCCACTTT. Its translation is CASSVGGRVNSPLHF.

The chain uses TRBV9 and TRBJ2-1, with TRBD1 identical over 8 bases. The germline V gene encodes CDR1 SGDLS and CDR2 YYNGEE. Trimming cost V 3 bases and J 8 bases; bases outside gene matches: 13. The CDR3 covers 16 residues. The CDR3 DNA follows: TGTGCCAGCAGCGCGGGGGCAGGGGGCCGATGGGATGAGCAGTTCTTC. Protein product: CASSAGAGGRWDEQFF.

The chain employs TRBV19 and TRBJ1-5, with 8 bases identical to TRBD1. V shed 9 bases, J shed 9 bases, and the junction held 13 bases outside the gene matches. Germline CDR1 and CDR2: LNHDA and SQIVND (reference sequence). CDR3 length: 14 amino acids. The CDR3 DNA follows: TGTGCCAGGCAGGGGGCATGGCAAGGTCGGCCCCAGCATTTT. This codes for CARQGAWQGRPQHF.

The chain employs TRBV7-2 and TRBJ1-2; possibly TRBD1 for D (6 bases). The CDR3 length is 17 residues. Between the trimmed V and J ends, which lost 5 bases and 0 bases, there was a span of 19 bases. CDR1 and CDR2 from the germline V gene are SGHTA and FQGNSA. CDR3 nucleotide sequence: TGTGCCAGCAGCAAGACGGGGGGCCCCAACACTAACTATGGCTACACCTTC. Its protein is CASSKTGGPNTNYGYTF.

The chain carries TRBV7-2 and TRBJ2-7; 8 bases match TRBD2. Germline V lookup: CDR1 SGHTA, CDR2 FQGNSA. After removal of 4 bases from V and 3 bases from J, the junction contained 2 bases not matched to a gene. The CDR3 contains 13 residues. CDR3 nucleotides: TGTGCCAGCAGCTCGGGAGGGGACTACGAGCAGTACTTC. This sequence encodes CASSSGGDYEQYF.

The J gene is TRBJ2-7, the V gene TRBV28; D perhaps matches TRBD2 (5 bases). Germline V CDR1 and CDR2: MDHEN, SYDVKM. Trimming shortened V by 8 bases and J by 8 bases, and 13 bases separated the two germline ends. The CDR3 consists of 11 residues. CDR3 sequence reads: CASVAPGKQYF. The CDR3 DNA reads TGTGCCAGCGTAGCCCCGGGGAAGCAGTACTTC. Full variable domain (remainder filled in from reference TRBV28 and TRBJ2-7): DVKVTQSSRYLVKRTGEKVFLECVQDMDHENMFWYRQDPGLGLRLIYFSYDVKMKEKGDIPEGYSVSREKKERFSLILESASTNQTSMYLCASVAPGKQYFGPGTRLTVT.

The genes are TRBV10-3 and TRBJ2-3; 9 bases map to TRBD1. CDR1 and CDR2 (germline): ENHRY, SYGVKD. CDR3 length equals 16 residues. Losses at the gene ends were 6 bases for V and 2 bases for J; bases not matched to a gene: 9. The CDR3 nucleotides are TGTGCCATCAGCCCAGGACAGGGGTCATCCACAGATACGCAGTATTTT. It specifies CAISPGQGSSTDTQYF.